The 3 T cell receptor beta chains below all came from one sample that was sequenced in a study of blood T cells in healthy people across ages. Sample-barcoded 5' priming and a J-beta primer mix drove a second PCR of about 6 to 12 cycles. TCRdb processed the 5' RACE reads anew with MiXCR; each CDR3 protein has one entry. The top ten hold about 4% of the sample, which has 1.5 million to 1.8 million distinct CDR3 sequences, about 45% seen once. Material: blood. All receptors derive from a woman under 30 in good health.

The J gene is TRBJ2-5, the V gene TRBV10-3; D is ambiguous. The germline V and J ends were trimmed by 0 bases and 1 base, with 6 bases remaining between them. Germline CDR1 and CDR2: ENHRY and SYGVKD. This CDR3 is 14 amino acids long. The CDR3 is CAISESSAQETQYF. The CDR3 DNA reads as TGTGCCATCAGTGAGTCTAGTGCCCAAGAGACCCAGTACTTC.

V and J are TRBV12-3 or TRBV12-4 and TRBJ2-3; possibly TRBD1 or TRBD2 for D (6 bases each). The CDR3 sequence is 17 residues long. V gave up 6 bases and J gave up 1 base, with 20 bases separating them. This CDR3 is CASSLGGGTYRTDTQYF. The CDR3 DNA is TGTGCCAGCAGCTTGGGGGGTGGGACATATCGCACAGATACGCAGTATTTT.

The V gene is TRBV29-1, the J gene TRBJ2-3; D not resolved. This CDR3 has 16 residues. Germline CDR1 reads SQVTM; CDR2 reads ANQGSEA. V was trimmed by 0 bases and J by 0 bases, leaving 13 bases between them. The CDR3: CSVEEGRYYSTDTQYF. The CDR3 region has the DNA TGCAGCGTTGAAGAGGGCCGCTATTATAGCACAGATACGCAGTATTTT.